The 28 T cell receptor beta chains reported below all come from one sample, sequenced in a study of graft-versus-host responses after intestinal transplantation. Clones were sequenced by immunoSEQ multiplex PCR, and TCRdb holds only the in-frame ones, with some missing. The table includes approximately 90,000 clones, approximately 90% detected once. No antigen is known for these receptors. Sequencing used unstimulated CD8+ T cells sorted from spleen or lymph node cells, obtained before intestinal transplant. These receptors were obtained from a human donor who received an intestinal transplant.

There are a few counts of this clone. The chain couples TRBV7-9 to TRBJ1-4; 7 positions agree with TRBD1. After removal of 5 bases from V and 3 bases from J, the junction contained 6 bases not matched to a gene. Germline CDR1 and CDR2: SEHNR and FQNEAQ (reference sequence). The CDR3 extends over 15 amino acids. CDR3 coding DNA: TGTGCCAGCAGCGGCAACAGGGGCCCTAATGAAAAACTGTTTTTT. It yields the protein CASSGNRGPNEKLFF.

The chain couples TRBV4-1 to TRBJ2-1, with D hard to call. The CDR3 is made up of 16 amino acids. Trimming took 0 bases from V and 0 from J, leaving 9 bases between them. Germline CDR1 and CDR2: MGHRA and YSYEKL. DNA for the CDR3: TGCGCCAGCAGCCAAGAACCGGCTAGCTCCTACAATGAGCAGTTCTTC. Translated: CASSQEPASSYNEQFF.

This clone was counted only a few times. In the same sample, other DNA sequences code for this CDR3. The genes are TRBV9 and TRBJ2-3; no reliable D call. Germline lookup yields CDR1 SGDLS and CDR2 YYNGEE. The CDR3 contains 13 residues. The V gene lost 0 bases and the J gene lost 3 bases, with 5 bases spanning the gap. In DNA form, the CDR3 reads TGTGCCAGCAGCGTAGTGGGGACAGATACGCAGTATTTT. Protein: CASSVVGTDTQYF.

This rearrangement joins TRBV6-5 to TRBJ2-3; D may correspond to TRBD1 or TRBD2 (6 bases each). The germline V and J ends were trimmed by 5 bases and 4 bases, with 13 bases remaining between them. Germline loops: CDR1 MNHEY, CDR2 SVGAGI. The CDR3 length is 14 residues. The CDR3 here is CASSAHREADTQYF. The DNA of the CDR3 is TGTGCCAGCAGTGCACACAGGGAGGCAGATACGCAGTATTTT.

The chain employs TRBV6-5 and TRBJ1-1; D uncertain. Trimming took off 10 bases at V and 1 base at J, with 19 bases between the two ends. CDR1 and CDR2 from the germline V gene are MNHEY and SVGAGI. CDR3 length: 15 residues. The CDR3 sequence is CAIAQLGRTNTEAFF. For the CDR3, the DNA is TGTGCCATCGCCCAGTTAGGGCGAACGAACACTGAAGCTTTCTTT.

The chain recombines TRBV7-3 with TRBJ2-1; 10 bases align to TRBD2. CDR1 and CDR2 from the germline V gene are SGHTA and FQGTGA. V lost 2 bases to trimming and J lost 5 bases; unmatched junction nucleotides: 3. This CDR3 comprises 15 residues. The CDR3 region is CASSLLAGVNNEQFF. As DNA, the CDR3 is TGTGCCAGCAGCTTACTAGCGGGAGTTAACAATGAGCAGTTCTTC.

The chain joins TRBV6-5 to TRBJ2-7; D not certain. This CDR3 comprises 13 residues. The germline V and J ends were trimmed by 5 bases and 6 bases, with 14 bases remaining between them. CDR1 is MNHEY and CDR2 is SVGAGI in the germline V gene. Written as DNA, the CDR3 is TGTGCCAGCAGTGACCCCAGCTACCCCGAGCAGTACTTC. It specifies CASSDPSYPEQYF.

This chain joins TRBV2 and TRBJ2-1, with TRBD2 matching over 8 bases. With V trimmed by 6 bases and J by 6 bases, 7 bases remained unmatched. CDR1 and CDR2 from the germline V gene are SNHLY and FYNNEI. This CDR3 comprises 14 residues. The CDR3 nucleotides read TGTGCCAGCAGGGAGGCGGGGACTAGCAATGAGCAGTTCTTC. The encoded protein is CASREAGTSNEQFF.

This clone was recorded once. The chain links TRBV13 to TRBJ2-7, with 15 bases matching TRBD2. Germline V CDR1 and CDR2: PRHDT, FYEKMQ (reference sequence). The V segment lost 4 bases and the J segment 4 bases; nucleotides outside the gene matches: 2. The CDR3 totals 15 residues. Here the CDR3 DNA reads TGTGCCAGCAGCTGGACTAGCGGGAGGGCATACGAGCAGTACTTC. Its translation is CASSWTSGRAYEQYF.

V gene TRBV19 combines with J gene TRBJ2-1; 12 bases are shared with TRBD2. Losses at the gene ends were 1 base for V and 2 bases for J; bases not matched to a gene: 3. The CDR3 sequence is 17 residues long. Germline V gives CDR1 LNHDA, CDR2 SQIVND (reference sequence). CDR3 loop: CASSIGLAGAPYNEQFF. CDR3 bases: TGTGCCAGTAGTATAGGACTAGCGGGGGCCCCCTACAATGAGCAGTTCTTC. The full variable domain, in which reference TRBV19 and TRBJ2-1 provide the parts outside the CDR3, is DGGITQSPKYLFRKEGQNVTLSCEQNLNHDAMYWYRQDPGQGLRLIYYSQIVNDFQKGDIAEGYSVSREKKESFPLTVTSAQKNPTAFYLCASSIGLAGAPYNEQFFGPGTRLTVL.

The chain's CDR3 is CASSPRRAYNEQFF. The CDR3 nucleotides are TGTGCCAGCAGCCCGCGGAGAGCTTACAATGAGCAGTTCTTC. V usage is TRBV7-9 and J usage is TRBJ2-1; unclear D gene. Germline CDR1 reads SEHNR; CDR2 reads FQNEAQ (reference sequence). This CDR3 region has 14 residues. Trimming took 5 bases from V and 4 from J, leaving 12 bases between them.

The chain uses TRBV6-1 and TRBJ2-7; D ambiguous. V was shortened by 6 bases and J by 3 bases, with 12 bases between the two germline ends. This CDR3 region has 13 residues. CDR1 and CDR2 (germline): MNHNS, SASEGT. CDR3 sequence: CASSPGADYEQYF. The CDR3 nucleotides are TGTGCCAGCAGCCCCGGTGCCGACTACGAGCAGTACTTC.

V usage is TRBV6-4 and J usage is TRBJ1-4; D is unresolved. The CDR3 runs 15 residues. Germline-derived CDR1 and CDR2 are MRHNA and SNTAGT. The V gene lost 4 bases and the J gene lost 4 bases, with 13 bases spanning the gap. Here the CDR3 reads CASSGCTENNEKLFF. The CDR3 DNA is TGTGCCAGCAGTGGTTGCACAGAAAATAATGAAAAACTGTTTTTT.

J is TRBJ2-2 and V is TRBV9; D is unresolved. Germline V CDR1 and CDR2: SGDLS, YYNGEE. The CDR3 extends over 13 amino acids. V was trimmed by 3 bases and J by 2 bases, leaving 5 bases between them. CDR3 DNA: TGTGCCAGCAGCGAGGGTAACACCGGGGAGCTGTTTTTT. Amino acid sequence: CASSEGNTGELFF.

This chain uses TRBV5-1 with TRBJ2-1; D is undetermined. This CDR3 is built from 14 residues. V gave up 0 bases and J gave up 8 bases, with 12 bases separating them. Germline CDR1 and CDR2: SGHRS and YFSETQ. The CDR3 DNA reads TGCGCCAGCAGCTTGGCCACGATGTATTATGAGCAGTTCTTC. Translation: CASSLATMYYEQFF.

This chain connects TRBV6-1 to TRBJ2-7; 10 bases fit TRBD2. The V gene's germline CDR1 is MNHNS and CDR2 SASEGT. Germline trimming cut 8 bases from V and 4 bases from J; bases unmatched to any gene: 5. This CDR3 has 13 amino acids. In DNA form, the CDR3 reads TGTGCCAGCTCCGGGACTAGCGAATACGAGCAGTACTTC. Translation: CASSGTSEYEQYF.

The chain links TRBV2 to TRBJ2-2, with TRBD1 identical over 8 bases. CDR1 is SNHLY, CDR2 FYNNEI, per germline. The CDR3 totals 13 residues. V shed 4 bases, J shed 5 bases, and the junction held 0 bases outside the gene matches. The CDR3 region is CASSGQGTGELFF. CDR3 bases: TGTGCCAGCAGTGGACAGGGGACCGGGGAGCTGTTTTTT.

The chain carries TRBV13 and TRBJ1-6, with D possibly matching TRBD1 (5 bases). CDR1 is PRHDT, CDR2 FYEKMQ, per germline (reference sequence). V lost 5 bases to trimming and J lost 7 bases, with 9 bases between them. The CDR3 is 13 amino acids. CDR3 nucleotide sequence: TGTGCCAGCAGCCTGCCAGGGAATTCACCCCTCCACTTT. Amino acids: CASSLPGNSPLHF. Combining the CDR3 with reference TRBV13 and TRBJ1-6 gives the whole variable domain AAGVIQSPRHLIKEKRETATLKCYPIPRHDTVYWYQQGPGQDPQFLISFYEKMQSDKGSIPDRFSAQQFSDYHSELNMSSLELGDSALYFCASSLPGNSPLHFGNGTRLTVT.

The chain combines TRBV4-1 with TRBJ1-2, with D hard to call. The V end lost 0 bases, the J end lost 2 bases, and 10 bases lay between the germline ends. CDR1 MGHRA and CDR2 YSYEKL come from the germline V gene. The CDR3 covers 15 residues. The chain's CDR3 is CASSQDPLVNYGYTF. CDR3 nucleotide sequence: TGCGCCAGCAGCCAAGATCCCTTAGTGAACTATGGCTACACCTTC.

This clone was observed once. The chain recombines TRBV2 with TRBJ2-7; possible D gene TRBD1, 6 bases. V dropped 5 bases and J dropped 5 bases, with 13 bases sitting between them. This CDR3 is 13 amino acids long. The germline CDR1 and CDR2 sequences are SNHLY and FYNNEI. The CDR3 spells CASSIDNRDEQYF. CDR3 bases: TGTGCCAGCAGTATAGACAACAGGGACGAGCAGTACTTC.

The gene calls are TRBV7-3 and TRBJ1-3; D call uncertain. Germline CDR1 SGHTA, CDR2 FQGTGA. This CDR3 is 15 amino acids long. The germline V and J ends were trimmed by 5 bases and 0 bases, with 11 bases remaining between them. CDR3 residues: CASSEDGSSGNTIYF. CDR3 nucleotide sequence: TGTGCCAGCAGCGAAGACGGCAGCTCTGGAAACACCATATATTTT.

The gene calls are TRBV9 and TRBJ2-5; 7 bases fit TRBD2. The CDR3 has 15 residues. V lost 3 bases, J lost 1 base, and 6 bases stayed unmatched. Germline V gene sequence: CDR1 SGDLS, CDR2 YYNGEE. CDR3 DNA: TGTGCCAGCAGCGCCGATGGCGGGAGCCAAGAGACCCAGTACTTC. Translation gives CASSADGGSQETQYF. Filled out from reference TRBV9 and TRBJ2-5, the complete variable domain reads DSGVTQTPKHLITATGQRVTLRCSPRSGDLSVYWYQQSLDQGLQFLIQYYNGEERAKGNILERFSAQQFPDLHSELNLSSLELGDSALYFCASSADGGSQETQYFGPGTRLLVL.

The chain has TRBV6-5 and TRBJ2-1, with a possible D match to TRBD2 (6 bases). CDR3 length: 13 residues. The V gene's germline CDR1 is MNHEY and CDR2 SVGAGI. Trimming took off 6 bases at V and 5 bases at J, with 11 bases between the two ends. The chain's CDR3 is CASSPGLNNEQFF. The CDR3 DNA is TGTGCCAGCAGCCCGGGACTCAACAATGAGCAGTTCTTC.

The CDR3 loop is CASSIVGDSPDTEAFF. In DNA, the CDR3 is TGTGCCAGCAGCATCGTAGGGGACAGTCCCGACACTGAAGCTTTCTTT. The V gene is TRBV28, the J gene TRBJ1-1; 7 bases are a match to TRBD1. Trimming at V came to 6 bases and at J to 3 bases, leaving 13 bases not matched to a gene. Germline V gives CDR1 MDHEN, CDR2 SYDVKM. The CDR3 is 16 residues long.

The rearrangement links TRBV7-9 to TRBJ1-6, with D hard to call. Trimming removed 5 bases from V and 9 bases from J, with 17 bases in between. Per the germline V gene, CDR1 is SEHNR and CDR2 is FQNEAQ (reference sequence). This CDR3 has 15 residues. CDR3 protein: CASSPTLDEGSPLHF. CDR3 in DNA: TGTGCCAGCAGCCCTACACTGGATGAGGGTTCACCCCTCCACTTT.

The chain has TRBV6-5 and TRBJ2-1; D possibly uses TRBD1 or TRBD2 (5 bases each). The CDR3 spans 13 residues. Germline CDR1 is MNHEY and CDR2 is SVGAGI. Trimming removed 10 bases at V and 0 bases at J, with 10 bases between. The CDR3 protein is CATRDLSYNEQFF. CDR3 sequence (DNA): TGTGCCACCCGGGACCTCTCCTACAATGAGCAGTTCTTC.

In its sample, this clone was seen a few times. The genes are TRBV6-6 and TRBJ2-7; D call uncertain. The germline V gene encodes CDR1 MNHNY and CDR2 SVGAGI (reference sequence). V gave up 2 bases and J gave up 4 bases, with 3 bases separating them. The CDR3 is 11 amino acids. As DNA, the CDR3 is TGTGCCAGCAGTTACGAGTACGAGCAGTACTTC. Translation: CASSYEYEQYF.

The chain uses TRBV6-1 and TRBJ2-3; 11 nucleotides agree with TRBD2. Germline values: CDR1 MNHNS, CDR2 SASEGT. Trimming at V came to 2 bases and at J to 5 bases, leaving 6 bases not matched to a gene. The CDR3 spans 16 residues. In DNA form, the CDR3 reads TGTGCCAGCAGTGAATTCAACGGACTAGCGGGAGATACGCAGTATTTT. It encodes CASSEFNGLAGDTQYF.